The T cell receptor beta chain under discussion was sequenced for a study of control samples from healthy donors and cancer patients. Per germline, CDR1 MNHEY and CDR2 SMNVEV (reference sequence). The CDR3 sequence is 14 residues long. V lost 7 bases and J lost 4; bases outside the gene matches: 6. Produced via immunoSEQ multiplex PCR; TCRdb's table is partial and in-frame only. The sample lists about 80,000 clones; around 91% were seen once. This clone occurred a few times. The genes are TRBV27 and TRBJ1-3, with 8 bases identical to TRBD1. This sequence was found in a man aged 50 or older in good health. What was sequenced was blood. The CDR3 reads CASNRRTGGNTIYF. DNA of the CDR3: TGTGCCAGCAATAGACGGACAGGGGGAAACACCATATATTTT.